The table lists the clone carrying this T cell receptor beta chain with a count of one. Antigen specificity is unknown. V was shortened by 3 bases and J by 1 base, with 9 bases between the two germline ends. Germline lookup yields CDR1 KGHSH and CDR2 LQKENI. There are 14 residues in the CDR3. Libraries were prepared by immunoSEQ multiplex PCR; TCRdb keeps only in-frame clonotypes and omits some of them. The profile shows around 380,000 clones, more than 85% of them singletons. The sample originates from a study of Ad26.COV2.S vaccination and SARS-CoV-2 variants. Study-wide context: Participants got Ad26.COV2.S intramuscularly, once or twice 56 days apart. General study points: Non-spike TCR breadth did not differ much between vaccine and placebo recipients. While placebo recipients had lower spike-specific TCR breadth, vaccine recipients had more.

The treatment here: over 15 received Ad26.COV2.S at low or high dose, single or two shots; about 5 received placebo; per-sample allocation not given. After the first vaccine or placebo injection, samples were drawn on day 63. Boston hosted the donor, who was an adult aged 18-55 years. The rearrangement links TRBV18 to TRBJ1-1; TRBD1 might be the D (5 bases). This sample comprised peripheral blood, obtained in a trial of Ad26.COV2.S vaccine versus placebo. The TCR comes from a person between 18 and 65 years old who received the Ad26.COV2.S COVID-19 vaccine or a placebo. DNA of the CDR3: TGTGCCAGCTCACCCGGAGGACAGAACACTGAAGCTTTCTTT. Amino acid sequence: CASSPGGQNTEAFF.